This is a list of T cell receptor beta chains from one sample in a study of shared clonotypes between healthy human individuals. Only in-frame clones appear in the TCRdb table, and some are missing; sequencing was by immunoSEQ multiplex PCR. The data show roughly 520,000 clones, 95% to 97% seen once. The sample taken for sequencing was naive CD4+ T cells sorted from blood. The receptor source for this set is a woman in her thirties in good health. The CDR3 runs from the conserved cysteine through the conserved F or W. D genes are given only for firm matches. Not every row has a clone size; where given, it reads once, few, many or a size class.

d_gene: -; abundance: -; j_gene: TRBJ2-5; v_gene: TRBV5-1; CDR3nt: TGCGCCAGCAGCTTGGCGCCAGCGGACCACCCCCAAGAGACCCAGTACTTC; CDR3aa: CASSLAPADHPQETQYF
d_gene: -; abundance: -; j_gene: TRBJ2-2; v_gene: TRBV18; CDR3nt: TGTGCCAGCTCACCTAACAGCCATGCGAACACCGGGGAGCTGTTTTTT; CDR3aa: CASSPNSHANTGELFF
d_gene: -; abundance: once; j_gene: TRBJ2-7; v_gene: TRBV20-1; CDR3nt: TGCAGTGCCCTAGGCGAGCAGTACTTC; CDR3aa: CSALGEQYF
d_gene: TRBD1; abundance: -; j_gene: TRBJ2-7; v_gene: TRBV6-1; CDR3nt: TGTGCCAGCAGTGTCCGAGACAGGGGACACGAGCAGTACTTC; CDR3aa: CASSVRDRGHEQYF
d_gene: -; abundance: -; j_gene: TRBJ1-5; v_gene: TRBV28; CDR3nt: TGTGCCAGCAGTGACTGGAGCAATCAGCCCCAGCATTTT; CDR3aa: CASSDWSNQPQHF
d_gene: -; abundance: -; j_gene: TRBJ1-1; v_gene: TRBV2; CDR3nt: TGTGCCAGCAGTTATGACGGTAACACTGAAGCTTTCTTT; CDR3aa: CASSYDGNTEAFF
d_gene: TRBD1; abundance: -; j_gene: TRBJ1-1; v_gene: TRBV6-1; CDR3nt: TGTGCCAGTGCCGTCACAGGGGGCGTTGAAGCTTTCTTT; CDR3aa: CASAVTGGVEAFF
d_gene: -; abundance: -; j_gene: TRBJ1-3; v_gene: TRBV9; CDR3nt: TGTGCCAGCAGCGTAGAAAGTAATCTCTCTGGAAACACCATATATTTT; CDR3aa: CASSVESNLSGNTIYF
d_gene: TRBD2; abundance: -; j_gene: TRBJ2-7; v_gene: TRBV5-1; CDR3nt: TGCGCCAGCGGCACTAGCGGGGACTCCTACGAGCAGTACTTC; CDR3aa: CASGTSGDSYEQYF
d_gene: -; abundance: -; j_gene: TRBJ2-7; v_gene: TRBV19; CDR3nt: TGTGCCAGTAGTATAGACAGAAACTACGAGCAGTACTTC; CDR3aa: CASSIDRNYEQYF
d_gene: TRBD1; abundance: -; j_gene: TRBJ2-1; v_gene: TRBV2; CDR3nt: TGTGCCAGCATGAGGGTCCCGGACAGGGGCTCCTACAATGAGCAGTTCTTC; CDR3aa: CASMRVPDRGSYNEQFF
d_gene: -; abundance: -; j_gene: TRBJ1-1; v_gene: TRBV5-1; CDR3nt: TGCGCCAGCAGCTCTGACCCCATGAACACTGAAGCTTTCTTT; CDR3aa: CASSSDPMNTEAFF
d_gene: -; abundance: -; j_gene: TRBJ1-6; v_gene: TRBV7-8; CDR3nt: TGTGCCAGCAGCTTAAGGAGGGGAAGGGAAAATTCACCCCTCCACTTT; CDR3aa: CASSLRRGRENSPLHF
d_gene: TRBD2; abundance: once; j_gene: TRBJ2-7; v_gene: TRBV6-6; CDR3nt: TGTGCCAGCACCTCCGGGCGGGAGAGGGGTTCCTACGAGCAGTACTTC; CDR3aa: CASTSGRERGSYEQYF
d_gene: -; abundance: -; j_gene: TRBJ2-3; v_gene: TRBV6-1; CDR3nt: TGTGCCAGCAGTGAGGACGTCGGGGGTTACGCCACAGATACGCAGTATTTT; CDR3aa: CASSEDVGGYATDTQYF
d_gene: -; abundance: -; j_gene: TRBJ1-3; v_gene: TRBV28; CDR3nt: TGTGCCAGCAGTCGAAGCCTTGCTCTTACTGGAAACACCATATATTTT; CDR3aa: CASSRSLALTGNTIYF
d_gene: TRBD2; abundance: -; j_gene: TRBJ2-1; v_gene: TRBV2; CDR3nt: TGTGCCAGCAGTGAAGGACCGGGACTAGCGGGACGATGGAGCTCCTACAATGAGCAGTTCTTC; CDR3aa: CASSEGPGLAGRWSSYNEQFF
d_gene: -; abundance: -; j_gene: TRBJ2-2; v_gene: TRBV5-1; CDR3nt: TGCGCCAGCAGCTTAGAACGGGCATCTGAGGGTTCGGGGGAGCTGTTTTTT; CDR3aa: CASSLERASEGSGELFF
d_gene: -; abundance: -; j_gene: TRBJ2-2; v_gene: TRBV29-1; CDR3nt: TGCAGCGTTGCCCCGAACACCGGGGAGCTGTTTTTT; CDR3aa: CSVAPNTGELFF
d_gene: -; abundance: -; j_gene: TRBJ2-5; v_gene: TRBV19; CDR3nt: TGTGCCAGTAGTATCTCTGCGGTACAAGAGACCCAGTACTTC; CDR3aa: CASSISAVQETQYF
d_gene: TRBD2; abundance: -; j_gene: TRBJ2-7; v_gene: TRBV6-6; CDR3nt: TGTGCCAGCAGTTACGTCCTAGCGGGCGATTACGAGCAGTACTTC; CDR3aa: CASSYVLAGDYEQYF
d_gene: -; abundance: -; j_gene: TRBJ2-1; v_gene: TRBV27; CDR3nt: TGTGCCAGCAGTTTATTCCGGGAGAACAATGAGCAGTTCTTC; CDR3aa: CASSLFRENNEQFF
d_gene: -; abundance: -; j_gene: TRBJ2-7; v_gene: TRBV28; CDR3nt: TGTGCCAGCTCCTCTCTCCCTACAGGGTCCATGCATTACGAGCAGTACTTC; CDR3aa: CASSSLPTGSMHYEQYF
d_gene: TRBD2; abundance: -; j_gene: TRBJ2-3; v_gene: TRBV4-1; CDR3nt: TGCGCCAGCAGCCAGGTTACTAGCGGTGTTTTCACAGATACGCAGTATTTT; CDR3aa: CASSQVTSGVFTDTQYF
d_gene: TRBD2; abundance: -; j_gene: TRBJ2-5; v_gene: TRBV11-2; CDR3nt: TGTGCCAGCAGCTTGGGACTATTCCAAGAGACCCAGTACTTC; CDR3aa: CASSLGLFQETQYF
d_gene: -; abundance: -; j_gene: TRBJ1-6; v_gene: TRBV7-8; CDR3nt: TGTGCCAGCAGCCTAAACGTCCGGAATTCACCCCTCCACTTT; CDR3aa: CASSLNVRNSPLHF
d_gene: -; abundance: -; j_gene: TRBJ2-7; v_gene: TRBV5-1; CDR3nt: TGCGCCAGCAGCTTGCAGGGGAGGTCCTACGAGCAGTACTTC; CDR3aa: CASSLQGRSYEQYF
d_gene: -; abundance: -; j_gene: TRBJ2-7; v_gene: TRBV5-1; CDR3nt: TGCGCCAGCAGCTTGGGAGGCGAGCAGTACTTC; CDR3aa: CASSLGGEQYF
d_gene: -; abundance: -; j_gene: TRBJ2-7; v_gene: TRBV20-1; CDR3nt: TGCAGTGCTAGAGATCTAGGCAGGGTGTACTTC; CDR3aa: CSARDLGRVYF